This entry lists 11 T cell receptor beta chains sequenced from one sample in a study of cytomegalovirus exposure and HLA in healthy donors (TCRdb year 2017). Library construction relied on the immunoSEQ multiplex PCR assay. For the multiplex PCR, a mixture combining 60 forward primers for TCR Vbeta segments and 13 reverse primers for TCR Jbeta segments was used. TCRdb retrieved this table from immuneACCESS and kept in-frame rearrangements only. Not all clones are present; in checked studies, unresolved V genes account for under half, and no reason is known for the remainder. The sample's clone listing holds some 130,000 clones. About 1.8% of the sample lies in the top ten. Sequenced material: PBMCs. Every receptor here comes from a man younger than 30 in good health and CMV-seronegative.

The V gene is TRBV5-5, the J gene TRBJ1-1, with a possible D match to TRBD1 (5 bases). This CDR3 comprises 14 residues. Trimming pared 7 bases from V and 0 bases from J, leaving 13 bases between. Per germline, CDR1 SGHKS and CDR2 YYEKEE (reference sequence). The CDR3 nucleotides are TGTGCCAGCTTCAGCTCAGGGTTGAACACTGAAGCTTTCTTT. Protein: CASFSSGLNTEAFF.

This chain joins TRBV6-1 and TRBJ2-3; TRBD2 matches at 12 bases. Looked up from germline, CDR1 is MNHNS and CDR2 is SASEGT. This CDR3 has 15 residues. Trimming cost V 2 bases and J 4 bases; bases outside gene matches: 1. DNA for the CDR3: TGTGCCAGCAGTGAATCTAGCGGGGGGGCAGATACGCAGTATTTT. As protein: CASSESSGGADTQYF.

The rearrangement uses TRBV15 and TRBJ1-2; tentative D call: TRBD1 (5 bases). The CDR3 is 15 residues long. Trimming left V 3 bases short and J 4 bases short, with 15 bases between. The germline gives CDR1 LNHNV, CDR2 YYDKDF (reference sequence). The CDR3 region is CATSSVQGTSYGYTF. The CDR3 DNA follows: TGTGCCACCAGCAGTGTGCAGGGAACCTCCTATGGCTACACCTTC.

The chain employs TRBV14 and TRBJ2-1, with D perhaps matching TRBD2 (6 bases). The CDR3 consists of 15 residues. V lost 4 bases, J lost 9 bases, and 19 bases lay in between. Per germline, CDR1 SGHDN and CDR2 FVKESK. The chain's CDR3 is CASSPLSRGDSEQFF. For the CDR3, the DNA is TGTGCCAGCAGCCCTCTATCGCGGGGTGATAGTGAGCAGTTCTTC.

In regard to this clone: The same CDR3 arises from other DNA sequences in this sample as well. V is TRBV28 and J is TRBJ2-3; 7 bases are a match to TRBD1. Germline V CDR1 and CDR2: MDHEN, SYDVKM. The CDR3 sequence is 14 residues long. Trimming took 6 bases from V and 3 from J; bases not matched to a gene: 6. CDR3 residues: CASSLDRSTDTQYF. The CDR3 bases are TGTGCCAGCAGCTTGGACAGGTCGACAGATACGCAGTATTTT.

As DNA, the CDR3 is TGTGCCAGCAGTGAGACTAGCATCCCCTACGAGCAGTACTTC. Translated: CASSETSIPYEQYF. The V gene is TRBV6-1, the J gene TRBJ2-7; 7 bases match TRBD2. Trimming at V came to 3 bases and at J to 2 bases, leaving 4 bases not matched to a gene. Germline CDR1 and CDR2: MNHNS and SASEGT. CDR3 size: 14 residues.

This chain connects TRBV10-1 to TRBJ1-5, with D unclear. With 8 bases removed from V and 1 base from J, the gap between germline ends came to 6 bases. This CDR3 contains 12 residues. Germline values: CDR1 WNHNN, CDR2 SYGVQD (reference sequence). CDR3 amino acids: CASPGSNQPQHF. The CDR3 DNA reads as TGCGCCAGCCCGGGGAGCAATCAGCCCCAGCATTTT.

This rearrangement joins TRBV18 to TRBJ1-6, with D possibly matching TRBD1 (6 bases). V lost 2 bases and J lost 7, with 12 bases in between. Germline CDR1 KGHSH, CDR2 LQKENI. This CDR3 spans 15 amino acids. CDR3 sequence (DNA): TGTGCCAGCTCACCAATCACAGGGCTAAATTCACCCCTCCACTTT. It codes for CASSPITGLNSPLHF.

With regard to this clone: Other DNA variants within this sample encode the same CDR3. V is TRBV5-1 and J is TRBJ2-5, with D hard to call. V lost 0 bases, J lost 1 base, and 7 bases lay in between. Germline V CDR1 and CDR2: SGHRS, YFSETQ. This CDR3 contains 14 residues. Written as DNA, the CDR3 is TGCGCCAGCAGCTTGGGAACGGGCCAAGAGACCCAGTACTTC. Translation gives CASSLGTGQETQYF.

The CDR3 DNA is TGTGCCAGCACTCCGGGACGGGGGAACTATGGCTACACCTTC. The encoded protein is CASTPGRGNYGYTF. The chain links TRBV2 to TRBJ1-2; maybe TRBD1 (5 bases). In germline, CDR1 is SNHLY, CDR2 FYNNEI. Trimming took off 7 bases at V and 2 bases at J, with 14 bases between the two ends. The CDR3 length is 14 residues.

V usage is TRBV15 and J usage is TRBJ2-7, with 8 bases aligning to TRBD1. Germline CDR1 reads LNHNV; CDR2 reads YYDKDF (reference sequence). The CDR3 extends over 16 amino acids. V lost 3 bases, J lost 6 bases, and 13 bases stayed unmatched. CDR3 in amino acids: CATSRAISGTGGEQYF. For the CDR3, the DNA is TGTGCCACCAGCAGGGCTATATCCGGGACAGGCGGCGAGCAGTACTTC.